The 5 T cell receptor beta chains below come from one sample, sequenced in a study of glioma-infiltrating T cells after dendritic cell vaccination. Produced via immunoSEQ multiplex PCR; TCRdb's table is partial and in-frame only. Here the sample spans under 130,000 clones, roughly 79% being singletons. This specimen consisted of blood, obtained before dendritic cell vaccination. The receptors shown here come from a human donor with glioblastoma.

This clone was seen only once. The chain has TRBV10-3 and TRBJ2-4; 7 bases fit TRBD1. This CDR3 region has 14 residues. The V gene end was trimmed by 8 bases and the J gene end by 6 bases; junction bases not matched to a gene: 10. Germline V gene lookup returns CDR1 ENHRY and CDR2 SYGVKD. Here the CDR3 reads CAISDRINGNIQYF. The CDR3 bases are TGTGCCATCTCGGACAGGATCAATGGAAACATTCAGTACTTC.

This clone has just one count. The chain employs TRBV5-1 and TRBJ1-1; D is possibly TRBD1 (6 bases). The CDR3 is 14 amino acids. The V gene's germline CDR1 is SGHRS and CDR2 YFSETQ. The germline V and J ends were trimmed by 4 bases and 3 bases, with 13 bases remaining between them. In nucleotides, the CDR3 is TGCGCCAGCAGCATTACCCAGGGGTACACTGAAGCTTTCTTT. It codes for CASSITQGYTEAFF. The full variable domain, completed using reference TRBV5-1 and TRBJ1-1, is KAGVTQTPRYLIKTRGQQVTLSCSPISGHRSVSWYQQTPGQGLQFLFEYFSETQRNKGNFPGRFSGRQFSNSRSEMNVSTLELGDSALYLCASSITQGYTEAFFGQGTRLTVV.

J is TRBJ2-2 and V is TRBV5-6, with a weak D call TRBD2 (5 bases). The V end lost 2 bases, the J end lost 1 base, and 9 bases lay between the germline ends. Germline values: CDR1 SGHDT, CDR2 YYEEEE. CDR3 length equals 15 residues. The CDR3 nucleotides read TGTGCCAGCAGCTTAGGAGGTGGGAACACCGGGGAGCTGTTTTTT. Amino acids: CASSLGGGNTGELFF.

CDR3 amino acids: CASSSRRVGADTQYF. CDR3 bases: TGTGCCAGCAGCTCACGCAGGGTTGGGGCAGATACGCAGTATTTT. The genes are TRBV5-4 and TRBJ2-3, with D possibly being TRBD1 (5 bases). There are 15 residues in the CDR3. Trimming left V 3 bases short and J 4 bases short, with 15 bases between. Germline CDR1 SGHNT, CDR2 YYREEE (reference sequence).

The CDR3 coding sequence is TGTGCCAGCAGTGAAAGCATCCACGGCGGCACCGGGGAGCTGTTTTTT. Its protein is CASSESIHGGTGELFF. V and J are TRBV6-1 and TRBJ2-2, with D unresolved. V was pared by 2 bases and J by 4 bases, with 14 bases between. Germline CDR1 reads MNHNS; CDR2 reads SASEGT. This CDR3 is built from 16 residues.